Shown below are 30 T cell receptor beta chains from a single sample sequenced in a study of blood T cell repertoires in COVID-19 (dated by TCRdb to 2020 to 2021). Libraries were made using the immunoSEQ multiplex PCR assay. This is the immuneACCESS table as TCRdb keeps it, with only in-frame sequences that have V and J called. A part of the clones is gone; compared with another copy, unresolved V genes explain less than half, and the rest is unexplained. In this sample the table shows about 68,000 clones, 88% of which occur a single time. The ten largest clones add up to roughly 2.3% of the sample. Source material: peripheral blood. These receptors were obtained from a human donor in a cohort sampled during active COVID-19.

The chain recombines TRBV11-2 with TRBJ1-1; unclear D gene. The V and J ends lost 0 bases and 1 base respectively, with 9 bases between them. This CDR3 is 15 amino acids long. Per germline, CDR1 SGHAT and CDR2 FQNNGV. The CDR3 spells CASSLDELRNTEAFF. In nucleotides, the CDR3 is TGTGCCAGCAGCTTAGATGAGCTACGGAACACTGAAGCTTTCTTT.

This clone was counted a single time. The chain couples TRBV5-1 to TRBJ1-1; a possible D gene is TRBD1 (6 bases). The germline V and J ends were trimmed by 7 bases and 1 base, with 14 bases remaining between them. This CDR3 is 14 amino acids long. CDR1 is SGHRS, CDR2 YFSETQ, per germline. The CDR3 DNA reads TGCGCCAGCGGTCCCGGGACAAGGAACACTGAAGCTTTCTTT. Translated, it gives CASGPGTRNTEAFF.

The chain uses TRBV19 and TRBJ1-1, with 9 bases lining up with TRBD1. Trimming cost V 6 bases and J 1 base; bases outside gene matches: 12. CDR1 and CDR2 (germline): LNHDA, SQIVND (reference sequence). The CDR3 has 17 residues. CDR3 in DNA: TGTGCCAGTAGCCAACATCCCGCGACAGGGGGGAACACTGAAGCTTTCTTT. Amino acids: CASSQHPATGGNTEAFF.

As to this clone: The junction and the germline gene differ at one end; a read error may be behind it. V usage is TRBV6-1 and J usage is TRBJ2-7; 7 positions match TRBD1. From germline, CDR1 is MNHNS and CDR2 SASEGT. The CDR3 consists of 14 residues. As DNA, the CDR3 is TGTGCCAGCAGTAAAGCCGGACAGGCTAGAGAGCAGTACTTC. It codes for CASSKAGQAREQYF.

This clone was detected only once. This chain uses TRBV15 with TRBJ2-1; 13 bases are shared with TRBD2. The trim removed 4 bases at V and 7 bases at J, leaving 7 bases unmatched. This CDR3 is 16 amino acids long. The germline gives CDR1 LNHNV, CDR2 YYDKDF (reference sequence). CDR3 in DNA: TGTGCCACCAGCACTTTACTAGCGGGAGGGCCAAATGAGCAGTTCTTC. Translated, it gives CATSTLLAGGPNEQFF.

V gene TRBV6-1 combines with J gene TRBJ1-1; unclear D gene. Germline values: CDR1 MNHNS, CDR2 SASEGT. The CDR3 is made up of 13 amino acids. V dropped 2 bases and J dropped 4 bases, with 8 bases sitting between them. CDR3 nucleotides: TGTGCCAGCAGTGAAAGTGCTATCACTGAAGCTTTCTTT. This translates into CASSESAITEAFF.

The rearrangement joins TRBV7-8 to TRBJ2-7; TRBD2 matches 10 bases. In germline, CDR1 is SGHVS, CDR2 FQNEAQ. The CDR3 is 14 amino acids. Trimming took 11 bases from V and 3 from J; bases not matched to a gene: 10. The CDR3 region is CAASAWTSGYEQYF. The CDR3 nucleotides are TGTGCCGCCAGCGCCTGGACTAGCGGCTACGAGCAGTACTTC.

V usage is TRBV9 and J usage is TRBJ2-2; 8 bases are shared with TRBD1. This CDR3 spans 15 amino acids. Germline V CDR1 and CDR2: SGDLS, YYNGEE. Unmatched junction bases numbered 5, after V lost 2 bases and J lost 5 bases. The CDR3 DNA reads TGTGCCAGCAGCGTGGGCCGACAGGGGACCGGGGAGCTGTTTTTT. Encoded protein: CASSVGRQGTGELFF.

The gene calls are TRBV30 and TRBJ1-2, with 11 bases lining up with TRBD1. V gave up 1 base and J gave up 6 bases; unmatched junction bases: 1. The germline CDR1 and CDR2 sequences are GTSNPN and SVGIG (reference sequence). This CDR3 has 13 amino acids. CDR3 sequence reads: CAWSGTGGDGYTF. The CDR3 bases are TGTGCCTGGAGTGGGACAGGGGGCGATGGCTACACCTTC.

The sample holds a few counts of this clone. The chain couples TRBV3-1 (or the pseudogene TRBV3-2) to TRBJ1-1; 9 bases map to TRBD1. With 4 bases clipped from V and 0 bases from J, the junction kept 6 bases outside the gene matches. Germline lookup yields CDR1 LGHDT and CDR2 YNNKEL (reference sequence). This CDR3 is built from 16 residues. CDR3 DNA: TGTGCCAGCAGCCTCAGGACAGGGGCCATGAACACTGAAGCTTTCTTT. It is translated as CASSLRTGAMNTEAFF.

This clone was seen a single time. An end of the junction differs from the germline gene, which may be a read error. The V and J genes are TRBV7-7 and TRBJ2-3; 7 bases are shared with TRBD2. Germline CDR1 SSHAT, CDR2 FNYEAQ (reference sequence). CDR3 length: 14 amino acids. CDR3 sequence: CASSLRGVGDTQYF. The CDR3 DNA follows: TGTGCTAGCAGCTTACGGGGGGTTGGGGATACGCAGTATTTT.

This clone showed up just once. The chain carries TRBV5-1 and TRBJ2-1; possible D gene TRBD2, 6 bases. This CDR3 region has 13 residues. Trimming took off 6 bases at V and 6 bases at J, with 13 bases between the two ends. Germline-derived CDR1 and CDR2 are SGHRS and YFSETQ. The CDR3 sequence is CASTPGLTNEQFF. Here the CDR3 DNA reads TGCGCCAGCACACCGGGACTCACCAATGAGCAGTTCTTC.

J is TRBJ2-7 and V is TRBV4-3, with unresolved D. The V gene's germline CDR1 is LGHNA and CDR2 YSLEER. The CDR3 has 14 residues. The V end lost 3 bases, the J end lost 0 bases, and 9 bases lay between the germline ends. CDR3 in amino acids: CASSQSLSSYEQYF. The CDR3 DNA follows: TGCGCCAGCAGCCAGAGCCTCTCCTCCTACGAGCAGTACTTC.

This clone showed up just once. Compared with germline, one end of the junction differs, possibly owing to a read error. The gene calls are TRBV4-2 and TRBJ2-2; 8 bases agree with TRBD2. Germline CDR1 and CDR2: LGHNA and YNFKEQ. This CDR3 has 18 residues. For the CDR3, the DNA is TGTGCCAGCAGCCCCCTCCGGGAGGGCCCTCTGGAACACCGGGGAGCTGTTTTT. This codes for CASSPLREGPLEHRGAVF.

The rearrangement joins TRBV24-1 to TRBJ1-1; no clear D. The CDR3 covers 13 residues. CDR1 KGHDR and CDR2 SFDVKD come from the germline V gene. The V end was cut by 5 bases, the J end by 8 bases, with 14 bases between. The CDR3 nucleotides are TGTGCCACCAGTGGGCCCGTCCTTCAGGAAGCTTTCTTT. This codes for CATSGPVLQEAFF.

The V call is TRBV29-1, the J call TRBJ2-3; D remains unclear. CDR3 length: 13 residues. Trimming left V 5 bases short and J 2 bases short, with 11 bases between. Germline V gives CDR1 SQVTM, CDR2 ANQGSEA. The CDR3 DNA is TGCAGCGTTTCGTTCAGTTCCACAGATACGCAGTATTTT. It codes for CSVSFSSTDTQYF.

The chain is built from TRBV7-9 and TRBJ2-7; D is possibly TRBD1 (5 bases). CDR3 length equals 14 residues. Per the germline V gene, CDR1 is SEHNR and CDR2 is FQNEAQ (reference sequence). Trimming left V 5 bases short and J 3 bases short, with 14 bases between. The CDR3, as DNA: TGTGCCAGCAGCCCACAGGTAACCCACTACGAGCAGTACTTC. This sequence encodes CASSPQVTHYEQYF.

This chain joins TRBV11-3 and TRBJ2-3; D possibly corresponds to TRBD1 (6 bases). The CDR3 contains 16 residues. Between the trimmed V and J ends, which lost 5 bases and 3 bases, there was a span of 18 bases. The germline gives CDR1 SGHNT, CDR2 YENEEA. CDR3 nucleotides: TGTGCCAGCAGCCCCGGCCAGGGGTTGGGTACAGATACGCAGTATTTT. It encodes CASSPGQGLGTDTQYF.

The chain recombines TRBV9 with TRBJ2-1; tentatively, D is TRBD1 (6 bases). This CDR3 region has 13 residues. Germline CDR1 reads SGDLS; CDR2 reads YYNGEE. V was clipped by 4 bases and J by 9 bases, with 14 bases between them. DNA of the CDR3: TGTGCCAGCAGCCTCATCGGACAGAGTGAGCAGTTCTTC. Protein sequence: CASSLIGQSEQFF.

The chain links TRBV5-4 to TRBJ2-5, with D perhaps TRBD1 (6 bases). V lost 2 bases and J lost 5, with 10 bases in between. Germline assignment: CDR1 SGHNT and CDR2 YYREEE (reference sequence). This CDR3 contains 13 residues. CDR3 DNA: TGTGCCAGCAGCTTCTCAGGGGTGGAGACCCAGTACTTC. Its protein is CASSFSGVETQYF.

The chain couples TRBV3-1 (or the pseudogene TRBV3-2) to TRBJ2-3, with 8 bases lining up with TRBD2. The V segment lost 1 base and the J segment 2 bases; nucleotides outside the gene matches: 8. There are 17 residues in the CDR3. Germline V gene lookup returns CDR1 LGHDT and CDR2 YNNKEL (reference sequence). The CDR3 reads CASSQGQERGYTDTQYF. The CDR3 DNA reads TGTGCCAGCAGCCAAGGCCAGGAGCGGGGGTACACAGATACGCAGTATTTT.

The chain recombines TRBV20-1 with TRBJ2-5; D is undetermined. The CDR3 is 10 amino acids. V was pared by 6 bases and J by 7 bases, with 9 bases between. Germline V lookup: CDR1 DFQATT, CDR2 SNEGSKA (reference sequence). CDR3 region: CSAPSGTQYF. DNA for the CDR3: TGCAGTGCGCCCTCGGGGACCCAGTACTTC.

The rearrangement uses TRBV9 and TRBJ2-3; 7 nucleotides match TRBD2. The germline V gene encodes CDR1 SGDLS and CDR2 YYNGEE. The V and J ends lost 4 bases and 1 base, in that order; junction bases with no gene match: 3. The CDR3 is made up of 14 amino acids. The CDR3 loop reads CASSSTSGTDTQYF. In DNA form, the CDR3 reads TGTGCCAGCAGCTCCACTAGCGGCACAGATACGCAGTATTTT.

V is TRBV6-2 or TRBV6-3 and J is TRBJ1-6, with TRBD1 matching 9 bases. V was clipped by 5 bases and J by 10 bases; unmatched bases: 9. Looked up from germline, CDR1 is MNHEY and CDR2 is SVGEGT. This CDR3 region has 15 residues. The CDR3, as DNA: TGTGCCAGCAGTCCACAGGGGGCTATAGGATCACCCCTCCACTTT. Translation: CASSPQGAIGSPLHF.

This clone occurred once. This chain links TRBV9 with TRBJ1-6; 9 bases agree with TRBD1. The CDR3 has 16 residues. In germline, CDR1 is SGDLS, CDR2 YYNGEE. Trimming cost V 4 bases and J 6 bases; bases outside gene matches: 8. This CDR3 reads CASSSPRDRVNSPLHF. In nucleotides, the CDR3 is TGTGCCAGCAGCTCCCCCCGGGACAGGGTTAATTCACCCCTCCACTTT. The full variable domain, rest sourced from reference TRBV9 and TRBJ1-6, is DSGVTQTPKHLITATGQRVTLRCSPRSGDLSVYWYQQSLDQGLQFLIQYYNGEERAKGNILERFSAQQFPDLHSELNLSSLELGDSALYFCASSSPRDRVNSPLHFGNGTRLTVT.

The rearrangement links TRBV5-1 to TRBJ2-5; perhaps TRBD1 as D (5 bases). V was clipped by 0 bases and J by 3 bases, with 9 bases between them. The CDR3 sequence is 14 residues long. Germline V lookup: CDR1 SGHRS, CDR2 YFSETQ. This chain's CDR3 is CASSLGREKETQYF. The CDR3 bases are TGCGCCAGCAGCTTGGGCAGGGAAAAAGAGACCCAGTACTTC.

This clone came up a few times. The chain links TRBV4-1 to TRBJ1-5; weak D call: TRBD1 (6 bases). The ends were cut back, 4 bases at V and 5 bases at J, with 15 bases in the middle. The germline CDR1 and CDR2 sequences are MGHRA and YSYEKL. CDR3 length: 15 amino acids. The CDR3: CASSLKQGWDQPQHF. The CDR3 coding sequence is TGCGCCAGCAGCCTCAAACAGGGTTGGGATCAGCCCCAGCATTTT.

This rearrangement joins TRBV7-8 to TRBJ1-3; D is undetermined. The CDR3 consists of 14 residues. V lost 2 bases and J 4 bases, leaving 9 bases between the germline ends. The germline V gene encodes CDR1 SGHVS and CDR2 FQNEAQ. CDR3 sequence: CASSLRVAGNTIYF. The CDR3 DNA sequence: TGTGCCAGCAGCTTACGAGTAGCAGGAAACACCATATATTTT.

The chain carries TRBV24-1 and TRBJ1-4; D may be TRBD1 (5 bases). The CDR3 runs 13 residues. The ends were cut back, 9 bases at V and 11 bases at J, with 18 bases in the middle. The germline V gene encodes CDR1 KGHDR and CDR2 SFDVKD. Here the CDR3 reads CATGGSEKGKLFF. In DNA form, the CDR3 reads TGTGCCACCGGCGGATCCGAGAAGGGGAAACTGTTTTTT.

The chain combines TRBV4-1 with TRBJ1-3; no definite D call. The CDR3 covers 14 residues. The germline gives CDR1 MGHRA, CDR2 YSYEKL. Trimming removed 6 bases from V and 0 bases from J, with 9 bases in between. CDR3: CASRDILSGNTIYF. CDR3 sequence (DNA): TGCGCCAGCAGAGACATTCTCTCTGGAAACACCATATATTTT.